This TCR beta chain derives from a study of blood T cell repertoires in COVID-19. Study-wide context: From the United States, Italy and Spain came samples of acute and convalescent COVID-19. Sources were T cells, B-cell-depleted T cells, or PBMCs; the material itself was cDNA or gDNA.

Germline CDR1 SGDLS, CDR2 YYNGEE. J gave up 7 bases and V 4 bases, and 16 bases lay outside the gene matches. This CDR3 is built from 16 residues. As handled by the study authors: Estimates of nucleated cell counts were drawn from the amplification of reference gene primers. The protocol was immunoSEQ multiplex PCR, while the TCRdb copy is restricted to in-frame clones and leaves out a portion. The V and J calls and the clone size are those of that table, but D and trimming were determined from the DNA. The sample shows about 210,000 clones, 75% to 85% of them seen only once. The TCR originated in a human donor in a cohort sampled during active COVID-19. Sequencing used peripheral blood. The chain uses TRBV9 and TRBJ2-7, with 8 bases that match TRBD2. The CDR3 DNA sequence: TGTGCCAGCAGCATTGATGAGGCGGGGGGCCAGAGGGAGCAGTACTTC. This translates into CASSIDEAGGQREQYF.